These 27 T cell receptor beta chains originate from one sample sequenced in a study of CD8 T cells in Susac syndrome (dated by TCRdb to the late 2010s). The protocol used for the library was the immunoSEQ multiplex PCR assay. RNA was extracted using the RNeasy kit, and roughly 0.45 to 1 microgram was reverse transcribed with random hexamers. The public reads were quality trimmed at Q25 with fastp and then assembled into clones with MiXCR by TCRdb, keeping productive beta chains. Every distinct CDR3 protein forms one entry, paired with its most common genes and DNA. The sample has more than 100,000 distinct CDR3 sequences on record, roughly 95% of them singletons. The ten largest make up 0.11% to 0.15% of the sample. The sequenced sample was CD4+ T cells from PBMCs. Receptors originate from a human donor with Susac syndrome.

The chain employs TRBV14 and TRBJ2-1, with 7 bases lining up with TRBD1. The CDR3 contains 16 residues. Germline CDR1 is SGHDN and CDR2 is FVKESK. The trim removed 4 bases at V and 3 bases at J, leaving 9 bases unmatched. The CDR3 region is CASSPRRQGVYNEQFF. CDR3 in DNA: TGTGCCAGCAGCCCTCGAAGGCAGGGGGTCTACAATGAGCAGTTCTTC.

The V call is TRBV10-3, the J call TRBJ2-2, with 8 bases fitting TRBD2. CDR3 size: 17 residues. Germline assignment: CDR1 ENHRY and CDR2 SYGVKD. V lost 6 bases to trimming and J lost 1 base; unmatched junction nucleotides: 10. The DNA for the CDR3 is TGTGCCATCAGCCGCGTAGGACTAGCATTGAACACCGGGGAGCTGTTTTTT. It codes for CAISRVGLALNTGELFF.

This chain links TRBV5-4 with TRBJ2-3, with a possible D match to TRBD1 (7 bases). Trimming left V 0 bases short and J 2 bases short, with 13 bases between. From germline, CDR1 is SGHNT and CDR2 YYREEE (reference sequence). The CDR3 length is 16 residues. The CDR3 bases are TGTGCCAGCAGCTTGGGGGGCAGGGGGGACACAGATACGCAGTATTTT. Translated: CASSLGGRGDTDTQYF.

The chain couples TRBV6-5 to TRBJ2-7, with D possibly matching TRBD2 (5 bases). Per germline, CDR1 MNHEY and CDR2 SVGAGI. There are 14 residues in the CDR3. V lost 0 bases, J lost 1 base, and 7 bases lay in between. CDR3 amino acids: CASSYSSGSYEQYF. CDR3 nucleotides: TGTGCCAGCAGTTACTCGAGCGGATCCTACGAGCAGTACTTC.

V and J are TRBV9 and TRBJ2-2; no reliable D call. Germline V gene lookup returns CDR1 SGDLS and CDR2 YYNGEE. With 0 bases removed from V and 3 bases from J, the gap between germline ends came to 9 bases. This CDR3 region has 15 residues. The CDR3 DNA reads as TGTGCCAGCAGCGTAGGTTCCAGCTACACCGGGGAGCTGTTTTTT. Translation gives CASSVGSSYTGELFF.

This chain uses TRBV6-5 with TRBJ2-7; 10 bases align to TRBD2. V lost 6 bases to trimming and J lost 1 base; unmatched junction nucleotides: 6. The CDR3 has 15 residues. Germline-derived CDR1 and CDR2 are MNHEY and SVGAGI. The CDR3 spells CASSPGLAVSYEQYF. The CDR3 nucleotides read TGTGCCAGCAGCCCTGGACTAGCGGTGTCCTACGAGCAGTACTTC.

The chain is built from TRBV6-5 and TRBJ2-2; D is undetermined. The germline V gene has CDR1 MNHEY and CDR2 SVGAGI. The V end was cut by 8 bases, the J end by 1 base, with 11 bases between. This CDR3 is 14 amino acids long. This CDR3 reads CASWMTQNTGELFF. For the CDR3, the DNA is TGTGCCAGCTGGATGACTCAGAACACCGGGGAGCTGTTTTTT.

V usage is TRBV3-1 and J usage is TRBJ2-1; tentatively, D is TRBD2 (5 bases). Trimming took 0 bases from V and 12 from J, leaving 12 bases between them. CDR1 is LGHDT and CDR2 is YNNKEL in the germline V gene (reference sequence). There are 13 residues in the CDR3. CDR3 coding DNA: TGTGCCAGCAGCCAAGACGCCCGGGGTAGGCAGTTCTTC. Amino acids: CASSQDARGRQFF.

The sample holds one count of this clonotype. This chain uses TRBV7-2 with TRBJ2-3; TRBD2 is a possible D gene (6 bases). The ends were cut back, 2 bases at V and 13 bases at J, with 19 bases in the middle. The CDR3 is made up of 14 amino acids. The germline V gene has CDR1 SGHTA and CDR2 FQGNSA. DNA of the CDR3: TGTGCCAGCAGCTTATCGCCCCGAGAGGGGAGGAAGTATTTT. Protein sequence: CASSLSPREGRKYF.

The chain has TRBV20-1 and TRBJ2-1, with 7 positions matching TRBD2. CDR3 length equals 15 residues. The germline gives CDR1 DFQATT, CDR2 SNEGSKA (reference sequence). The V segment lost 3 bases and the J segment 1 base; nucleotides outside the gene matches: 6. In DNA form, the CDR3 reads TGCAGTGCTAGCCTTGGGGGGGAGTCCTACAATGAGCAGTTCTTC. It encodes CSASLGGESYNEQFF.

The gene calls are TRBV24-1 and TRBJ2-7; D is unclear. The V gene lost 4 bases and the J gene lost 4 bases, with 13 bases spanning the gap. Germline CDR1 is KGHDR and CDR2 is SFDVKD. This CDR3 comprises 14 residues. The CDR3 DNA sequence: TGTGCCACCAGTGACCACAGAATCAAATACGAGCAGTACTTC. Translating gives CATSDHRIKYEQYF.

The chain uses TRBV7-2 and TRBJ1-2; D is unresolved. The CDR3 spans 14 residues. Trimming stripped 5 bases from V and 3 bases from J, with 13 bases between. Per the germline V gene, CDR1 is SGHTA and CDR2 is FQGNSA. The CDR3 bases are TGTGCCAGCAGCCCTCCTATCCCACACTATGGCTACACCTTC. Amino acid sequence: CASSPPIPHYGYTF.

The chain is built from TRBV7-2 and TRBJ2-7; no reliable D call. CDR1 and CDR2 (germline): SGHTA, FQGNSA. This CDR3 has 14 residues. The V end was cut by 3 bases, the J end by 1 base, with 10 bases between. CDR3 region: CASSFVWGSYEQYF. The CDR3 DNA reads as TGTGCCAGCAGCTTCGTCTGGGGATCCTACGAGCAGTACTTC.

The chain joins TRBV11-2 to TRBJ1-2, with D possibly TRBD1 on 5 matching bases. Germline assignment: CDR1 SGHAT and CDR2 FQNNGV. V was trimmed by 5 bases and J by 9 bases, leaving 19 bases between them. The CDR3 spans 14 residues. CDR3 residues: CASSPSTQGGSYTF. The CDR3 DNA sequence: TGTGCCAGCAGCCCCAGTACCCAGGGAGGTAGCTACACCTTC.

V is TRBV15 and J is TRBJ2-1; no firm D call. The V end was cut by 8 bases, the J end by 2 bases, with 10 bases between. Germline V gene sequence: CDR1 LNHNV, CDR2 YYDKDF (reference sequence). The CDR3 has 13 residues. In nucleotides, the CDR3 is TGTGCCACCCAGCTGGAAGCCTACAATGAGCAGTTCTTC. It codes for CATQLEAYNEQFF.

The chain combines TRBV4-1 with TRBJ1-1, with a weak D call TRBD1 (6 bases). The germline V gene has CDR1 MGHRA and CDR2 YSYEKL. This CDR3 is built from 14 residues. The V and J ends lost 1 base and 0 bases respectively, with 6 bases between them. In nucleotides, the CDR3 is TGCGCCAGCAGCCAAGGGACAGTGAACACTGAAGCTTTCTTT. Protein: CASSQGTVNTEAFF.

CDR3 DNA sequence: TGTGCCAGCAGCTTGCAAGGGACCGCTGAAGCTTTCTTT. It yields the protein CASSLQGTAEAFF. J is TRBJ1-1 and V is TRBV5-6; perhaps TRBD1 as D (5 bases). Germline-derived CDR1 and CDR2 are SGHDT and YYEEEE. This CDR3 is built from 13 residues. Deletions cut 1 base from V and 6 bases from J, with 10 bases between.

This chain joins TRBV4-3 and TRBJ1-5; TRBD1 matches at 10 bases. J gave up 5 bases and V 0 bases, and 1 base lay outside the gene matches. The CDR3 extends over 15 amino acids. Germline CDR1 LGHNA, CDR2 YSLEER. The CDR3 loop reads CASSQEGTGDQPQHF. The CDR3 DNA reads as TGCGCCAGCAGCCAAGAGGGGACAGGGGATCAGCCCCAGCATTTT.

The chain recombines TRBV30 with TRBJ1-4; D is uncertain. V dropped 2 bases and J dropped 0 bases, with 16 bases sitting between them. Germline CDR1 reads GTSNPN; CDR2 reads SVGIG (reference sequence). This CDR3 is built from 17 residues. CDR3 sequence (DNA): TGTGCCTGGAGTATAAGTGGAGCGAGGGCAACTAATGAAAAACTGTTTTTT. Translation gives CAWSISGARATNEKLFF.

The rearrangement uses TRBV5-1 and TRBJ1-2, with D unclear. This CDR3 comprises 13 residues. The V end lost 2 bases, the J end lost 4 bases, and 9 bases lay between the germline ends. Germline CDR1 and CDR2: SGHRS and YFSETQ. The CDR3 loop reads CASSLDVGYGYTF. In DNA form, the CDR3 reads TGCGCCAGCAGCTTAGACGTGGGCTATGGCTACACCTTC. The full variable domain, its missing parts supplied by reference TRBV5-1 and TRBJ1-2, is KAGVTQTPRYLIKTRGQQVTLSCSPISGHRSVSWYQQTPGQGLQFLFEYFSETQRNKGNFPGRFSGRQFSNSRSEMNVSTLELGDSALYLCASSLDVGYGYTFGSGTRLTVV.

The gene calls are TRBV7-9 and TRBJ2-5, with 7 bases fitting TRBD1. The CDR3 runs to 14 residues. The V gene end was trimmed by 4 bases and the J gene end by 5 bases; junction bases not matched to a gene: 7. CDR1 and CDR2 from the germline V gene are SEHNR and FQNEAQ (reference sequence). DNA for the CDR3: TGTGCCAGCAGCTCTACCGAGGGGGCGGAGACCCAGTACTTC. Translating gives CASSSTEGAETQYF.

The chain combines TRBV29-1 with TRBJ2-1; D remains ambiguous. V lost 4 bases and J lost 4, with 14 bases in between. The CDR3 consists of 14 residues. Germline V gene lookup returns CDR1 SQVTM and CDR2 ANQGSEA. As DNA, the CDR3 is TGCAGCGTTGGTGGTACGGCTGGGTACAATGAGCAGTTCTTC. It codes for CSVGGTAGYNEQFF.

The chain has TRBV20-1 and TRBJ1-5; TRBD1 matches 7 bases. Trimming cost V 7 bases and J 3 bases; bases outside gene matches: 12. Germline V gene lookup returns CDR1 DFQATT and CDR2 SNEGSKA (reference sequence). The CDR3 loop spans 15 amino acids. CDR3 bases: TGCAGTGTTTCACCGGGACAGTCGCCCAATCAGCCCCAGCATTTT. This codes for CSVSPGQSPNQPQHF.

The CDR3 sequence: CSASLAPRDTQYF. CDR3 coding DNA: TGCAGTGCTAGTTTGGCACCCCGGGATACGCAGTATTTT. The chain has TRBV20-1 and TRBJ2-3; no definite D call. The CDR3 contains 13 residues. V was trimmed by 3 bases and J by 6 bases, leaving 13 bases between them. Per the germline V gene, CDR1 is DFQATT and CDR2 is SNEGSKA (reference sequence).

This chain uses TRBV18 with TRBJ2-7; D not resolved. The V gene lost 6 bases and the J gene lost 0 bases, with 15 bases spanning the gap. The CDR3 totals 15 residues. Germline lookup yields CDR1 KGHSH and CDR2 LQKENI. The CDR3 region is CASSFGVPSSYEQYF. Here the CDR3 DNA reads TGTGCCAGCTCGTTTGGAGTCCCCAGCTCCTACGAGCAGTACTTC.

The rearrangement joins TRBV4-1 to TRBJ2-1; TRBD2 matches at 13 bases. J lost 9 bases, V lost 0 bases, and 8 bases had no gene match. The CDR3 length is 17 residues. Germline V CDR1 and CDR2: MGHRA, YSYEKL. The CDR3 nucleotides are TGCGCCAGCAGCCAAGATCTTCCGGGACTAGCGGGAACTGAGCAGTTCTTC. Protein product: CASSQDLPGLAGTEQFF.

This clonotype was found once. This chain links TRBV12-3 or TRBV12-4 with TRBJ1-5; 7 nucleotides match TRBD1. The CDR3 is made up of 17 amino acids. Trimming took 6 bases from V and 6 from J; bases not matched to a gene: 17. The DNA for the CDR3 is TGTGCCAGCAGCCCTAGACAGGGAACAGGGGTATTTCAGCCCCAGCATTTT. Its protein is CASSPRQGTGVFQPQHF.